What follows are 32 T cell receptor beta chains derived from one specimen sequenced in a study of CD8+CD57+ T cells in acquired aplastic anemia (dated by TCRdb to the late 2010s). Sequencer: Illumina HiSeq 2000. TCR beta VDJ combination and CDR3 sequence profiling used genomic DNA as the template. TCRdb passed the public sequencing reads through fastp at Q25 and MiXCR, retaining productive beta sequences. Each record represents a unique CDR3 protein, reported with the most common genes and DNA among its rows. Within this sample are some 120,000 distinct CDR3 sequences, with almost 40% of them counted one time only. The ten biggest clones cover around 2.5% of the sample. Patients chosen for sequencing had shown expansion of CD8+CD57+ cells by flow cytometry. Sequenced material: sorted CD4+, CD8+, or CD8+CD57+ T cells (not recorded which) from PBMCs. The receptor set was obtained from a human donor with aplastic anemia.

The CDR3 is CASSPGTGVNGYTF. In DNA form, the CDR3 reads TGTGCCAGTAGTCCAGGGACAGGGGTTAATGGCTACACCTTC. The V and J genes are TRBV19 and TRBJ1-2, with 10 bases aligning to TRBD1. Germline loops: CDR1 LNHDA, CDR2 SQIVND (reference sequence). J was trimmed by 6 bases and V by 5 bases; bases with no gene match: 6. This CDR3 spans 14 amino acids.

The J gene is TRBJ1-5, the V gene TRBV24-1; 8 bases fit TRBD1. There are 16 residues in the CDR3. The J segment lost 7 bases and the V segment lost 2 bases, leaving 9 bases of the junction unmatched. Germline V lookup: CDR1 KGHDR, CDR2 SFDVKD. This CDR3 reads CATSDSLQGAGQPQHF. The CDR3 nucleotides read TGTGCCACCAGTGATTCGCTGCAGGGGGCGGGACAGCCCCAGCATTTT.

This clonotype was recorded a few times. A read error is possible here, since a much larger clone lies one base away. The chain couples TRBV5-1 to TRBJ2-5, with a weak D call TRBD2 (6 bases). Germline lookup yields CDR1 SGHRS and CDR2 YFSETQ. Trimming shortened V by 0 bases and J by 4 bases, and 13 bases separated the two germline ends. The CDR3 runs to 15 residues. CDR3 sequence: CASSLGSQGGETQYF. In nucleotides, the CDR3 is TGCGCCAGCAGCTTGGGGTCCCAGGGAGGAGAGACCCAGTACTTC. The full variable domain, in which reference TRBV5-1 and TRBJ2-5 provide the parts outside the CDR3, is KAGVTQTPRYLIKTRGQQVTLSCSPISGHRSVSWYQQTPGQGLQFLFEYFSETQRNKGNFPGRFSGRQFSNSRSEMNVSTLELGDSALYLCASSLGSQGGETQYFGPGTRLLVL.

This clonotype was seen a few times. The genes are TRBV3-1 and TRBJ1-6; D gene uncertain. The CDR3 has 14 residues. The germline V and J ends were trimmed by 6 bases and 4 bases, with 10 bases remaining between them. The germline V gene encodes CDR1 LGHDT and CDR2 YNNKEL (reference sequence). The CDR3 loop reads CASREGIYNSPLHF. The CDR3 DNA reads TGTGCCAGCAGGGAAGGGATTTATAATTCACCCCTCCACTTT.

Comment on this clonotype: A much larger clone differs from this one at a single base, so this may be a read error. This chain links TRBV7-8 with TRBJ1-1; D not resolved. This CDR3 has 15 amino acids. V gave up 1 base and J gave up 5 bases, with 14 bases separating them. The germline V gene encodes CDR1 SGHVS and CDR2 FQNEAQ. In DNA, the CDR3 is TGTGCCAGCAGCTTAGACGGTCAGTCATCTACTGAAGCTTTCTTT. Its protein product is CASSLDGQSSTEAFF.

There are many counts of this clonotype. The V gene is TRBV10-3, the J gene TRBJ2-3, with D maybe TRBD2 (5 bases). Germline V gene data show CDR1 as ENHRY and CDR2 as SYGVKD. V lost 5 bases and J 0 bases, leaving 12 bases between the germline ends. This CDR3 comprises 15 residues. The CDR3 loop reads CAISRRARSTDTQYF. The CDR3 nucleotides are TGTGCCATCAGTCGGCGGGCTCGAAGCACAGATACGCAGTATTTT.

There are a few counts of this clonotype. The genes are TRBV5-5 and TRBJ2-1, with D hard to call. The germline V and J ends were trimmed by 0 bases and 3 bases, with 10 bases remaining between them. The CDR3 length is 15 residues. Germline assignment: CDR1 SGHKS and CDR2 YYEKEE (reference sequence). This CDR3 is CASSLGREFYNEQFF. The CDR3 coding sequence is TGTGCCAGCAGCTTGGGTCGCGAGTTCTACAATGAGCAGTTCTTC.

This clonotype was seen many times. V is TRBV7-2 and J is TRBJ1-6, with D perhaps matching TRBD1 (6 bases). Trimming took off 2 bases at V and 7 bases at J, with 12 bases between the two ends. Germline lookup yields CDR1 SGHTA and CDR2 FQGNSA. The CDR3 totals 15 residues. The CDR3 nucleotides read TGTGCCAGCAGCTTAAAAGCAGGGGCGAATTCACCCCTCCACTTT. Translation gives CASSLKAGANSPLHF.

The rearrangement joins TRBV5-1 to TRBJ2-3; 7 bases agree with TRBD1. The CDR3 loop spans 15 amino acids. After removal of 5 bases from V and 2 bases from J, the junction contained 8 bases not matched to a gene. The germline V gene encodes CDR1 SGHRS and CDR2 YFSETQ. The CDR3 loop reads CASRVDRVSTDTQYF. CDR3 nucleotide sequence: TGCGCCAGCAGAGTTGACAGGGTTTCCACAGATACGCAGTATTTT. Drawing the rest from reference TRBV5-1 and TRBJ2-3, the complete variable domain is KAGVTQTPRYLIKTRGQQVTLSCSPISGHRSVSWYQQTPGQGLQFLFEYFSETQRNKGNFPGRFSGRQFSNSRSEMNVSTLELGDSALYLCASRVDRVSTDTQYFGPGTRLTVL.

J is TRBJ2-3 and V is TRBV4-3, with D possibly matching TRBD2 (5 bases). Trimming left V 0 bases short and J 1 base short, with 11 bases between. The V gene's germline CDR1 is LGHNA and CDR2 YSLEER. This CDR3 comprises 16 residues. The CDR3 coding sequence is TGCGCCAGCAGCCAAGATGGTAGCGTCCGCACAGATACGCAGTATTTT. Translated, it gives CASSQDGSVRTDTQYF.

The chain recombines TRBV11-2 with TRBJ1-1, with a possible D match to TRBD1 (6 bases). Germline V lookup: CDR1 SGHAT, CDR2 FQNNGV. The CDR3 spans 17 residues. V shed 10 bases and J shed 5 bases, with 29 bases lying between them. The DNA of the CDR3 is TGTGCCATCAACCTCGGCGAGGGGGGCAGGAGAGGAACTGAAGCTTTCTTT. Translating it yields CAINLGEGGRRGTEAFF.

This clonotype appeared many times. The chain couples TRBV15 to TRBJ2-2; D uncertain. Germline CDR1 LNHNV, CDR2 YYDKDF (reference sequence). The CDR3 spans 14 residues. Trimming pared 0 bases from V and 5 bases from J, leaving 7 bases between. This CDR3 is CATSRDTGTGELFF. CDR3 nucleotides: TGTGCCACCAGCAGAGATACCGGGACCGGGGAGCTGTTTTTT.

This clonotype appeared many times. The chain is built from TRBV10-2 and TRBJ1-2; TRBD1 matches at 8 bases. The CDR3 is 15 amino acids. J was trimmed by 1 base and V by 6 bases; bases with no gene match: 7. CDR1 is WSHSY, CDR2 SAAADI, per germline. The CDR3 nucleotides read TGCGCCAGCAGCCTGACAGGGGTAGATAACTATGGCTACACCTTC. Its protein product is CASSLTGVDNYGYTF.

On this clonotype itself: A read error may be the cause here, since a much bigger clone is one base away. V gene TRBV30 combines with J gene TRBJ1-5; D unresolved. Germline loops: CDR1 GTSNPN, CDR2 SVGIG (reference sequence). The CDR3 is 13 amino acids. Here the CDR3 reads CAWSEGWSQPRHF. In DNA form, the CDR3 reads TGTGCCTGGAGTGAGGGTTGGTCACAGCCCCGGCATTTT. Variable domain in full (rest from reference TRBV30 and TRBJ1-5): SQTIHQWPATLVQPVGSPLSLECTVEGTSNPNLYWYRQAAGRGLQLLFYSVGIGQISSEVPQNLSASRPQDRQFILSSKKLLLSDSGFYLCAWSEGWSQPRHFGDGTRLSIL.

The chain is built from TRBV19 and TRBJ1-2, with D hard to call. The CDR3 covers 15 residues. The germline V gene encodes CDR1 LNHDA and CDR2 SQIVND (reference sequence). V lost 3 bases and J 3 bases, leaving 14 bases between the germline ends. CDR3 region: CASSIQQRGHYGYTF. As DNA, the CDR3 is TGTGCCAGTAGTATCCAACAGAGAGGGCACTATGGCTACACCTTC.

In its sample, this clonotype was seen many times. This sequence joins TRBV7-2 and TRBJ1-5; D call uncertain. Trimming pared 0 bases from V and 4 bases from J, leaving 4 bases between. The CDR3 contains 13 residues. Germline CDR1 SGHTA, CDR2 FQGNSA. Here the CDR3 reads CASSLAPNQPQHF. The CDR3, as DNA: TGTGCCAGCAGCTTAGCCCCAAATCAGCCCCAGCATTTT.

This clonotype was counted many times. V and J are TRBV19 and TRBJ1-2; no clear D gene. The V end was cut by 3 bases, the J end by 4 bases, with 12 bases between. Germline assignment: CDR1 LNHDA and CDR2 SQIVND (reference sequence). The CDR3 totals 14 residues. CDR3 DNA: TGTGCCAGTAGTATCGGGCAGGCTTCCTATGGCTACACCTTC. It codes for CASSIGQASYGYTF.

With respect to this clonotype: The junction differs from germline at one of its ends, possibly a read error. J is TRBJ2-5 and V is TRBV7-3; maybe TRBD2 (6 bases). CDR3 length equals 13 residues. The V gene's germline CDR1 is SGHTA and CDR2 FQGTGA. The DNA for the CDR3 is TGTGCCAACAGCCCACCTAGCGCAGAGACCCAGTACTTC. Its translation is CANSPPSAETQYF.

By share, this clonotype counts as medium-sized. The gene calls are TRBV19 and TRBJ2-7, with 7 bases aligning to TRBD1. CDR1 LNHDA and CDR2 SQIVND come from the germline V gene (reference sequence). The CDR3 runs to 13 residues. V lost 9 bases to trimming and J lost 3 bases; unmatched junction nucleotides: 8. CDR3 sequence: CASSRTGGYEQYF. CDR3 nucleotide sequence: TGTGCCAGCAGCAGGACAGGTGGCTACGAGCAGTACTTC.

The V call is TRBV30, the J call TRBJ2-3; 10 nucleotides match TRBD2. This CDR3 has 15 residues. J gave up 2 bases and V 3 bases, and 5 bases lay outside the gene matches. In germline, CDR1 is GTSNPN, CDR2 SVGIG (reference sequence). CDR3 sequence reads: CAWSLAGAFTDTQYF. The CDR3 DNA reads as TGTGCCTGGAGCCTAGCGGGGGCCTTCACAGATACGCAGTATTTT.

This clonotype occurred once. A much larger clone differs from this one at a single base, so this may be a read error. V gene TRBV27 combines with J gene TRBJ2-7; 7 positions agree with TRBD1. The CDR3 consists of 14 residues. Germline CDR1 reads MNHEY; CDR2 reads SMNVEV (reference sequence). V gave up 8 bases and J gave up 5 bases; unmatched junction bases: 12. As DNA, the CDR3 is TGTGCCAGCGGTCGGGCAGGGGGAAGGGACGAGCAGTACTTC. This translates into CASGRAGGRDEQYF.

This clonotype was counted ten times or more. For the CDR3, the DNA is TGTGCCAGCAACATTGGGGGGACACTAGGCCCTGAAGCTTTCTTT. It is translated as CASNIGGTLGPEAFF. The chain carries TRBV5-6 and TRBJ1-1, with a tentative D call TRBD1 (6 bases). Trimming took off 6 bases at V and 6 bases at J, with 21 bases between the two ends. Germline assignment: CDR1 SGHDT and CDR2 YYEEEE. CDR3 length: 15 amino acids.

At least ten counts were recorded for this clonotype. The DNA of the CDR3 is TGTGCCAGCAGTTACGGAGCACAGTCCCAAGAGACCCAGTACTTC. Protein sequence: CASSYGAQSQETQYF. This chain uses TRBV6-6 with TRBJ2-5; D ambiguous. This CDR3 contains 15 residues. CDR1 and CDR2 from the germline V gene are MNHNY and SVGAGI (reference sequence). The V end lost 2 bases, the J end lost 1 base, and 11 bases lay between the germline ends.

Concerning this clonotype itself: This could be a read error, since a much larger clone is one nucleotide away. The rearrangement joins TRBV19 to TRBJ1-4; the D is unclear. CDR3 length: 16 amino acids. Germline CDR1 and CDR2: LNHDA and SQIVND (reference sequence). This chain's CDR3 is CASRILGMRTNEKLFF. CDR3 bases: TGTGCCAGTCGTATATTAGGGATGAGGACTAATGAAAAACTGTTTTTT.

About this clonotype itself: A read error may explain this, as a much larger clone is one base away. Here the CDR3 reads CSARGTERFHSQPQHF. Written as DNA, the CDR3 is TGCAGTGCTAGAGGGACAGAGCGTTTTCACAGTCAGCCCCAGCATTTT. The chain uses TRBV20-1 and TRBJ1-5; tentatively, D is TRBD1 (6 bases). Trimming took 1 base from V and 6 from J, leaving 19 bases between them. The CDR3 covers 16 residues. Germline V lookup: CDR1 DFQATT, CDR2 SNEGSKA (reference sequence).

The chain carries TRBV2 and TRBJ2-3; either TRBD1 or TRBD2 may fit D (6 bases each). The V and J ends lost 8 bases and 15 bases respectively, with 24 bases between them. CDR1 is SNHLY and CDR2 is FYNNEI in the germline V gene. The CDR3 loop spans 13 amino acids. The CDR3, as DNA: TGTGCCAGCGGGGACGGGGGCACAGATACGCGTTATTTT. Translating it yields CASGDGGTDTRYF.

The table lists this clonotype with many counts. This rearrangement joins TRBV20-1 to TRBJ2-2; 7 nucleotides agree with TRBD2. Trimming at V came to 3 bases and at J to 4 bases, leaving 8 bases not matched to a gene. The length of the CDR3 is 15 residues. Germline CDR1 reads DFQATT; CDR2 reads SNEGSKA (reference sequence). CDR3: CSASDERGGTGELFF. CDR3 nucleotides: TGCAGTGCTAGCGACGAGCGGGGTGGCACCGGGGAGCTGTTTTTT.

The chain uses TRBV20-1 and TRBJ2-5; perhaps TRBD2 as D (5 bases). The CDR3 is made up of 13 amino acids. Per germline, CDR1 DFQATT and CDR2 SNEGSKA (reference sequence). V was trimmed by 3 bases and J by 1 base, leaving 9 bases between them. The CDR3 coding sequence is TGCAGTGCTAGCCTAGCAGGCCAAGAGACCCAGTACTTC. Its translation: CSASLAGQETQYF.

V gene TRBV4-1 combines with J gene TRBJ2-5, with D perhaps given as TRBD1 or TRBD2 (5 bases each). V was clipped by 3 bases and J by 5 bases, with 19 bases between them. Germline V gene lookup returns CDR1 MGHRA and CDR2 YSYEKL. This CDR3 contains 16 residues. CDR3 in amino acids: CASSQTAGTPGETQYF. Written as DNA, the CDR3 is TGCGCCAGCAGCCAGACCGCCGGGACCCCAGGGGAGACCCAGTACTTC.

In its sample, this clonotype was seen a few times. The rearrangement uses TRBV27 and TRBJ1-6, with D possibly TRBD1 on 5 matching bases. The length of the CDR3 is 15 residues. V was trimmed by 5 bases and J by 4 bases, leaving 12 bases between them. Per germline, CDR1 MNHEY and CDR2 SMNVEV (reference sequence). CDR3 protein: CASSPRRGYNSPLHF. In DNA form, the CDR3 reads TGTGCCAGCAGTCCCAGGAGGGGTTATAATTCACCCCTCCACTTT.

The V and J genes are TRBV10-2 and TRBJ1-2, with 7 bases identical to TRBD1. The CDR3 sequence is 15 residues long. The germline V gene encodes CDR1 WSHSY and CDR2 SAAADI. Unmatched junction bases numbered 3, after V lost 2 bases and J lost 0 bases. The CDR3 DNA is TGCGCCAGCAGTGAGGGAACAGGGGCTAACTATGGCTACACCTTC. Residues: CASSEGTGANYGYTF.

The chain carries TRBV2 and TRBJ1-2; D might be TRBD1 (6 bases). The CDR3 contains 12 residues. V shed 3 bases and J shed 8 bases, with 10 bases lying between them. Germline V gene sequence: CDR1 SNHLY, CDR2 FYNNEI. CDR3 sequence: CASSDWQGGYTF. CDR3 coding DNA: TGTGCCAGCAGTGACTGGCAGGGGGGCTACACCTTC.